This TCR beta chain was sequenced during a study of radiation and T cells in renal cell carcinoma. In the case of this clone: What it binds is not known.

The time point was: baseline pretreatment blood. Noted treatment: 15 Gy SBRT to primary tumor, nephrectomy 4 weeks later. After SBRT, blood was collected at 2 and 4 weeks, plus baseline. The patient's renal cell carcinoma had clear cell pathology. Clones were sequenced by immunoSEQ multiplex PCR, and TCRdb holds only the in-frame ones, with some missing. The sample carries 100,000 to 150,000 clones, roughly 80% recorded once. General observations from the study: Baseline intratumoral clonotype presence is unknown without pretreatment biopsies.

Germline V gene data show CDR1 as SGHKS and CDR2 as YYEKEE (reference sequence). This CDR3 region has 13 residues. Trimming shortened V by 0 bases and J by 2 bases, and 3 bases separated the two germline ends. Sequenced material: blood, taken from a patient whose treatment included radiotherapy and nephrectomy. V and J are TRBV5-5 and TRBJ1-3; D is ambiguous. The source is a woman aged 55-69 years with renal cell carcinoma. The CDR3 spells CASSLAPGNTIYF. CDR3 nucleotide sequence: TGTGCCAGCAGCTTGGCTCCTGGAAACACCATATATTTT.